These 10 T cell receptor beta chains came from one sample sequenced in a study of a mutant IDH1 vaccine in newly diagnosed glioma. Sample time point: baseline, week 1 (first vaccination visit). Treatment specified: pre-vaccination baseline after standard-of-care therapy. The protocol was immunoSEQ multiplex PCR, while the TCRdb copy is restricted to in-frame clones and leaves out a portion. This sample has tens of thousands of clones, with approximately 90% found just once. Specimen: PBMCs, collected from a glioma patient treated with radiotherapy, temozolomide or both. The receptors originated from a man aged 25 to 45 with glioma.

This clone was seen a single time. The chain is built from TRBV25-1 and TRBJ1-4; D gene uncertain. The CDR3 covers 14 residues. CDR1 is MGHDK and CDR2 is SYGVNS in the germline V gene. Deletions cut 2 bases from V and 8 bases from J, with 12 bases between. CDR3 in DNA: TGTGCCAGCAGTGAAAGCCGGGATTTAGAAAAACTGTTTTTT. Its translation is CASSESRDLEKLFF.

CDR3: CASSPGGDFPYEQYF. The CDR3 nucleotides read TGCGCCAGCAGCCCGGGGGGGGACTTCCCCTACGAGCAGTACTTC. The chain employs TRBV5-1 and TRBJ2-7, with 8 bases lining up with TRBD2. With 4 bases clipped from V and 2 bases from J, the junction kept 8 bases outside the gene matches. This CDR3 region has 15 residues. In germline, CDR1 is SGHRS, CDR2 YFSETQ. The entire variable domain, with the rest obtained from reference TRBV5-1 and TRBJ2-7, is as follows: KAGVTQTPRYLIKTRGQQVTLSCSPISGHRSVSWYQQTPGQGLQFLFEYFSETQRNKGNFPGRFSGRQFSNSRSEMNVSTLELGDSALYLCASSPGGDFPYEQYFGPGTRLTVT.

The rearrangement links TRBV5-1 to TRBJ1-1; 9 bases map to TRBD1. CDR3 length: 15 amino acids. The V gene end was trimmed by 5 bases and the J gene end by 3 bases; junction bases not matched to a gene: 8. Germline V gene lookup returns CDR1 SGHRS and CDR2 YFSETQ. CDR3 region: CASRGTGSVYTEAFF. CDR3 coding DNA: TGCGCCAGCAGAGGGACAGGGAGCGTGTACACTGAAGCTTTCTTT.

The chain has TRBV11-2 and TRBJ2-1; 13 nucleotides line up with TRBD2. Germline CDR1 and CDR2: SGHAT and FQNNGV. CDR3 length: 18 amino acids. Trimming removed 1 base from V and 8 bases from J; junction bases left unmatched: 11. CDR3 DNA sequence: TGTGCCAGCAGCTTAGTCCTTTTCCCGGGACTAGCGGGATATGAGCAGTTCTTC. Its translation is CASSLVLFPGLAGYEQFF.

The rearrangement uses TRBV5-1 and TRBJ2-1; TRBD2 agrees at 13 bases. The CDR3 covers 16 residues. Germline trimming cut 4 bases from V and 6 bases from J; bases unmatched to any gene: 7. Germline CDR1 SGHRS, CDR2 YFSETQ. The CDR3 nucleotides are TGCGCCAGCAGCGGCCAACTAGCGGGAGGGTTCAATGAGCAGTTCTTC. Amino acids: CASSGQLAGGFNEQFF.

This chain joins TRBV10-2 and TRBJ2-7, with D uncertain. CDR3 length: 14 amino acids. Trimming left V 7 bases short and J 3 bases short, with 16 bases between. The germline gives CDR1 WSHSY, CDR2 SAAADI. The CDR3 DNA is TGCGCCAGCACCCCCCTGCCTGTAGTCTACGAGCAGTACTTC. Translating it yields CASTPLPVVYEQYF.

This clone appeared a single time. The chain carries TRBV19 and TRBJ1-5; 8 positions match TRBD1. V lost 6 bases to trimming and J lost 2 bases; unmatched junction nucleotides: 3. This CDR3 spans 14 amino acids. Germline CDR1 LNHDA, CDR2 SQIVND (reference sequence). In DNA form, the CDR3 reads TGTGCCAGTAGAAAGACAGGGGGCAATCAGCCCCAGCATTTT. Amino acid sequence: CASRKTGGNQPQHF.

This clone has more than one count but fewer than ten. The chain joins TRBV5-6 to TRBJ1-1, with D maybe TRBD1 (6 bases). The CDR3 runs to 14 residues. Germline V gene sequence: CDR1 SGHDT, CDR2 YYEEEE. V dropped 7 bases and J dropped 3 bases, with 16 bases sitting between them. CDR3 sequence reads: CASGGWGVHTEAFF. CDR3 DNA sequence: TGTGCCAGCGGGGGCTGGGGGGTGCACACTGAAGCTTTCTTT.

The chain uses TRBV6-1 and TRBJ2-7, with TRBD1 matching 9 bases. Losses at the gene ends were 6 bases for V and 7 bases for J; bases not matched to a gene: 10. This CDR3 is built from 14 residues. Germline CDR1 reads MNHNS; CDR2 reads SASEGT. In DNA, the CDR3 is TGTGCCAGCAGAGCGACCGGGACAGGGAGGGAGCAGTACTTC. As protein: CASRATGTGREQYF.

The chain combines TRBV6-5 with TRBJ2-1; 9 bases line up with TRBD1. The CDR3 runs to 15 residues. V lost 6 bases to trimming and J lost 6 bases; unmatched junction nucleotides: 9. CDR1 is MNHEY and CDR2 is SVGAGI in the germline V gene. The chain's CDR3 is CASRPGTGRPNEQFF. The CDR3 DNA follows: TGTGCCAGCAGGCCCGGGACAGGGAGGCCCAATGAGCAGTTCTTC.